The present TCR beta chain was sequenced within a study of cytomegalovirus exposure and HLA in healthy donors. Looked up from germline, CDR1 is MDHEN and CDR2 is SYDVKM. The CDR3 extends over 14 amino acids. J lost 6 bases, V lost 7 bases, and 12 bases had no gene match. The PCR used 60 Vbeta and 13 Jbeta primers. The table came from immunoSEQ multiplex PCR; TCRdb's copy has only in-frame clones and leaves some out. The sample includes about 200,000 clones, almost 85% of them seen just once. The V call is TRBV28, the J call TRBJ2-7, with TRBD2 identical over 7 bases. Source material: PBMCs. The TCR comes from a woman between 50 and 59 years old in good health and CMV-seronegative. The CDR3 sequence: CASITSGNRREQYF. CDR3 DNA: TGTGCCAGCATTACCAGCGGGAACCGTCGCGAGCAGTACTTC.